This paragraph reports one T cell receptor beta chain. Its antigen is not identified. This sample was included in a study of cytomegalovirus exposure and HLA in healthy donors. The PCR had 60 Vbeta and 13 Jbeta primers. Only in-frame clones appear in the TCRdb table, and some are missing; sequencing was by immunoSEQ multiplex PCR. The data contain approximately 150,000 clones, roughly 78% of them singletons. Study-level results: Rates of TCR association differed by HLA locus in a later analysis, with DRB1 highest and HLA-C lowest.

The ends were cut back, 5 bases at V and 0 bases at J, with 12 bases in the middle. This CDR3 contains 15 residues. Germline values: CDR1 SGHTA, CDR2 FQGNSA. This chain links TRBV7-2 with TRBJ2-3, with D perhaps TRBD2 (5 bases). The clonotype originates from a woman aged 50 to 60 in good health and CMV-seropositive. Sequencing was carried out using PBMCs. CDR3: CASSVYGLSTDTQYF. CDR3 DNA: TGTGCCAGCAGCGTGTACGGACTTAGCACAGATACGCAGTATTTT.